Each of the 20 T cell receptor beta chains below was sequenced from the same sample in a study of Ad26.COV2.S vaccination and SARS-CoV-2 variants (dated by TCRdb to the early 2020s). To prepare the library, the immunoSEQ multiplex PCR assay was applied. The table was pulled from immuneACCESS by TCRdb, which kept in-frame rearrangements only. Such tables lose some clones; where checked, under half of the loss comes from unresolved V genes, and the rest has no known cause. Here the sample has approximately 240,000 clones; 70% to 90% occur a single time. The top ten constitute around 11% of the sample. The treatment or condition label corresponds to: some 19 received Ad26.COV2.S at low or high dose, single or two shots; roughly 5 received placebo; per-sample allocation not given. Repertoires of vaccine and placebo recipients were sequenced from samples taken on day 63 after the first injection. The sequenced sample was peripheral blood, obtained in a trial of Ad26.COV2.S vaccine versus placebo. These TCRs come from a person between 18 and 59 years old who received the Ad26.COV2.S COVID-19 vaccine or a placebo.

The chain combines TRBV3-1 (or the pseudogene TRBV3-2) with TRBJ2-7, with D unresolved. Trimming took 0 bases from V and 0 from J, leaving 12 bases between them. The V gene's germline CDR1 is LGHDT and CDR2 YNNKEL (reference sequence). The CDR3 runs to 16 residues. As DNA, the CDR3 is TGTGCCAGCAGCCAAGATTATCCGCATAGCTCCTACGAGCAGTACTTC. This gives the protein CASSQDYPHSSYEQYF.

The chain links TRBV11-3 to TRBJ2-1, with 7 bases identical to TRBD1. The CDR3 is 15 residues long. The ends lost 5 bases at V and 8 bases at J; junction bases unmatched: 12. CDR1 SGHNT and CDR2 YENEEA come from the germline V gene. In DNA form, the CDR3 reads TGTGCCAGCAGCCCGGGACAGAGATCTTGGGATGAGCAGTTCTTC. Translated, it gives CASSPGQRSWDEQFF.

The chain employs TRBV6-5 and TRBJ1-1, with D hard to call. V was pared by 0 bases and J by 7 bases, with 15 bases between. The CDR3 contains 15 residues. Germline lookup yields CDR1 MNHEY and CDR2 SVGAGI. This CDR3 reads CASSYSTSPAGEAFF. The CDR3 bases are TGTGCCAGCAGTTACTCAACCTCGCCGGCCGGTGAAGCTTTCTTT.

The CDR3, as DNA: TGTGCCAGCAGTTTAAGACGTGGCTCCTACGAGCAGTACTTC. Its translation: CASSLRRGSYEQYF. The chain has TRBV27 and TRBJ2-7; D is undetermined. V dropped 2 bases and J dropped 0 bases, with 8 bases sitting between them. This CDR3 comprises 14 residues. Germline CDR1 and CDR2: MNHEY and SMNVEV (reference sequence).

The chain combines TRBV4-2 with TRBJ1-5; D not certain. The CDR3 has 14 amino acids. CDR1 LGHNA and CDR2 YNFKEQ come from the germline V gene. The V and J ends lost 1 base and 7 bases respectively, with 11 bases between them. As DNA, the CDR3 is TGTGCCAGCAGCCAAGGAGAGGGTAGCCAGCCCCAGCATTTT. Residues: CASSQGEGSQPQHF.

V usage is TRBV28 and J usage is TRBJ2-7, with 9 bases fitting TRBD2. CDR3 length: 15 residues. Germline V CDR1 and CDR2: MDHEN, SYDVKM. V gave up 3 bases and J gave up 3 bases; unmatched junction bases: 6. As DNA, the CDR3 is TGTGCCAGCAGTTTTGGGAGCGGGAGGAGCTACGAGCAGTACTTC. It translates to CASSFGSGRSYEQYF.

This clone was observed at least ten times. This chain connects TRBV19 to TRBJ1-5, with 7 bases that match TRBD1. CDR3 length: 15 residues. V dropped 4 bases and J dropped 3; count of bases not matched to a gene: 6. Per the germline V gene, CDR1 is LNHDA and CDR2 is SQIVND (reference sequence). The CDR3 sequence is CASSTWGQNNQPQHF. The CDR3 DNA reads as TGTGCCAGTAGTACGTGGGGACAGAACAATCAGCCCCAGCATTTT. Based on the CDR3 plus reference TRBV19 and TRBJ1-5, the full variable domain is DGGITQSPKYLFRKEGQNVTLSCEQNLNHDAMYWYRQDPGQGLRLIYYSQIVNDFQKGDIAEGYSVSREKKESFPLTVTSAQKNPTAFYLCASSTWGQNNQPQHFGDGTRLSIL.

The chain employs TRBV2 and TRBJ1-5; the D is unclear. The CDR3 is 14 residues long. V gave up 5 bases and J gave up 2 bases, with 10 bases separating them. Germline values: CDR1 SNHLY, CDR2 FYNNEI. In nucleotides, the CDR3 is TGTGCCAGCAGTACGGCGTATGGCAATCAGCCCCAGCATTTT. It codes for CASSTAYGNQPQHF.

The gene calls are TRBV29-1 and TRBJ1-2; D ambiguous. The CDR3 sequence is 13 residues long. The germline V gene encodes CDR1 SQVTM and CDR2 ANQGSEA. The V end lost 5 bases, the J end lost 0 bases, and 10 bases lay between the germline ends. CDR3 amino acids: CSVRTVTNYGYTF. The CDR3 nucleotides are TGCAGCGTTCGGACGGTCACTAACTATGGCTACACCTTC. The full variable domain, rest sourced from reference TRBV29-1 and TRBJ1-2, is SAVISQKPSRDICQRGTSLTIQCQVDSQVTMMFWYRQQPGQSLTLIATANQGSEATYESGFVIDKFPISRPNLTFSTLTVSNMSPEDSSIYLCSVRTVTNYGYTFGSGTRLTVV.

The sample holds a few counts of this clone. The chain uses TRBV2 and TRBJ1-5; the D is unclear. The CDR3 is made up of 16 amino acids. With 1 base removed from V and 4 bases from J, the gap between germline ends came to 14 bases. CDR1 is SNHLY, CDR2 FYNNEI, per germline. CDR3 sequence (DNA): TGTGCCAGCAGTGAAGGTGGCAGGCGATGGAATCAGCCCCAGCATTTT. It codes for CASSEGGRRWNQPQHF.

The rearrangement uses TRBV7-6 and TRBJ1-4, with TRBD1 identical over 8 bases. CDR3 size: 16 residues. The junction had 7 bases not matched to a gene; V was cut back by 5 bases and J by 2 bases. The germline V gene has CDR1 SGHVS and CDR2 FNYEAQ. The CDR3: CASSPHRDRTNEKLFF. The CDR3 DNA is TGTGCCAGCAGCCCCCACCGGGACAGGACTAATGAAAAACTGTTTTTT. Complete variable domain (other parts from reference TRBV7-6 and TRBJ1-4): GAGVSQSPRYKVTKRGQDVALRCDPISGHVSLYWYRQALGQGPEFLTYFNYEAQQDKSGLPNDRFSAERPEGSISTLTIQRTEQRDSAMYRCASSPHRDRTNEKLFFGSGTQLSVL.

The CDR3, as DNA: TGTGCCAGCACTCTCGGTGGCAGCTCTAATGAAAAACTGTTTTTT. This sequence encodes CASTLGGSSNEKLFF. The V gene is TRBV28, the J gene TRBJ1-4; no clear D. Per the germline V gene, CDR1 is MDHEN and CDR2 is SYDVKM. Deletions cut 7 bases from V and 3 bases from J, with 15 bases between. The CDR3 is 15 residues long.

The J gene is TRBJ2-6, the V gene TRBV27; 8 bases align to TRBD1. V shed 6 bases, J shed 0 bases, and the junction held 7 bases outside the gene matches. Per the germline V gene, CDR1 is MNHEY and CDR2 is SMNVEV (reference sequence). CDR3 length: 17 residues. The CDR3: CASSWDRPDSGANVLTF. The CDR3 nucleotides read TGTGCCAGCAGCTGGGACAGGCCCGACTCTGGGGCCAACGTCCTGACTTTC.

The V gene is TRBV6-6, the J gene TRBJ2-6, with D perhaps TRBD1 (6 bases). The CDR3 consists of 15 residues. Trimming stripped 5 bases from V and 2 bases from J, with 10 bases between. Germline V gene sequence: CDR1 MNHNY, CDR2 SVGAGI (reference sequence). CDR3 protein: CASSQQGTGANVLTF. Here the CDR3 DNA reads TGTGCCAGCAGTCAACAGGGAACTGGGGCCAACGTCCTGACTTTC.

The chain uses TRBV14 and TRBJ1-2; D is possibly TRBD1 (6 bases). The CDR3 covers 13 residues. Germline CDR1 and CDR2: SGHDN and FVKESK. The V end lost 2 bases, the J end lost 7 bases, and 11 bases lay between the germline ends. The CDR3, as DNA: TGTGCCAGCAGCCAACACAGGGAAGGTGGCTACACCTTC. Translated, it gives CASSQHREGGYTF.

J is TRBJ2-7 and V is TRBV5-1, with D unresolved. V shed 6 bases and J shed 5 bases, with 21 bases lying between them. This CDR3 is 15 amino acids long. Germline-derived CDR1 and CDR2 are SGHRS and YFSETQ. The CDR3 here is CASKPVYRLRDEQYF. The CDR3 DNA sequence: TGCGCCAGCAAACCGGTCTACCGATTACGGGACGAGCAGTACTTC.

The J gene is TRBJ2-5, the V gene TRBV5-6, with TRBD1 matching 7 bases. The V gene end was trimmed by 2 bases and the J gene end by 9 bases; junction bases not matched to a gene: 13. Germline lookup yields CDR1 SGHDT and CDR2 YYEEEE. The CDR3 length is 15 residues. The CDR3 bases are TGTGCCAGCAGCTTACGAGGGGGACAGAGGAGACCCCAGTACTTC. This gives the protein CASSLRGGQRRPQYF.

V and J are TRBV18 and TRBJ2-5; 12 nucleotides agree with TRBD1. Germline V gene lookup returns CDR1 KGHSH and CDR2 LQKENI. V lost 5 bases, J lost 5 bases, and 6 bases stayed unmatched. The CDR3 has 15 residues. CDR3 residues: CASSTGTGGSETQYF. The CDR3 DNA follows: TGTGCCAGCTCAACCGGGACAGGGGGCTCGGAGACCCAGTACTTC.

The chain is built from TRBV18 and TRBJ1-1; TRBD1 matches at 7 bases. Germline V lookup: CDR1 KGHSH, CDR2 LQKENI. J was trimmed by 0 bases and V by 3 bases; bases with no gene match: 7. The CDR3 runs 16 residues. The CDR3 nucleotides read TGTGCCAGCTCACCTACGAGGACAGGACTGAACACTGAAGCTTTCTTT. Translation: CASSPTRTGLNTEAFF.

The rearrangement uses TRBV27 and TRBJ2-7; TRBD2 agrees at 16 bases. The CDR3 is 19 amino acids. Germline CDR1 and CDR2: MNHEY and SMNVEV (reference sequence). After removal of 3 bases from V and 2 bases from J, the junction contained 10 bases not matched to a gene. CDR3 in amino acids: CASSFTLPGLAGGAYEQYF. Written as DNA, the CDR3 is TGTGCCAGCAGTTTCACCCTCCCGGGACTAGCGGGAGGGGCCTACGAGCAGTACTTC.